Listed here are 14 T cell receptor beta chains from one sample, sequenced in a study of cytotoxic CD8 clonotypes in ibrutinib-treated CLL. Profiling relied on immunoSEQ multiplex PCR, and the TCRdb table lists in-frame clones only, not all of them. The sample contains around 300,000 clones, around four fifths of which appear only once. This sample comprised PBMCs, obtained before ibrutinib treatment. Receptor source: a human donor with chronic lymphocytic leukemia.

The genes are TRBV30 and TRBJ2-7; 8 bases are shared with TRBD1. The V and J ends lost 5 bases and 3 bases, in that order; junction bases with no gene match: 6. Germline lookup yields CDR1 GTSNPN and CDR2 SVGIG (reference sequence). The CDR3 is 13 amino acids. Written as DNA, the CDR3 is TGTGCCTGGTCAGACAGGGGAAACTACGAGCAGTACTTC. This gives the protein CAWSDRGNYEQYF.

This clone showed up just once. For the CDR3, the DNA is TGTGCCATCAGTGGGGCCCAGGCCGCTTACAGCTATGGCTACACCTTC. The encoded protein is CAISGAQAAYSYGYTF. This sequence joins TRBV10-3 and TRBJ1-2; D is ambiguous. The V end was cut by 4 bases, the J end by 4 bases, with 19 bases between. Germline V gene sequence: CDR1 ENHRY, CDR2 SYGVKD. CDR3 length equals 16 residues.

The chain has TRBV5-4 and TRBJ1-1; 7 bases match TRBD1. Germline V CDR1 and CDR2: SGHNT, YYREEE (reference sequence). V was clipped by 4 bases and J by 5 bases; unmatched bases: 8. This CDR3 is 14 amino acids long. The CDR3 DNA reads as TGTGCCAGCAGCCTAGGACAGGTGAGGACTGAAGCTTTCTTT. This translates into CASSLGQVRTEAFF.

This chain links TRBV6-5 with TRBJ2-5, with 8 bases identical to TRBD2. V shed 0 bases, J shed 2 bases, and the junction held 5 bases outside the gene matches. The V gene's germline CDR1 is MNHEY and CDR2 SVGAGI. The CDR3 runs to 16 residues. The CDR3 loop is CASSYSGSGVQETQYF. Written as DNA, the CDR3 is TGTGCCAGCAGTTACTCGGGTAGCGGGGTGCAAGAGACCCAGTACTTC.

This rearrangement joins TRBV19 to TRBJ1-4; 8 bases map to TRBD1. With V trimmed by 4 bases and J by 8 bases, 9 bases remained unmatched. The length of the CDR3 is 15 residues. Germline CDR1 LNHDA, CDR2 SQIVND (reference sequence). In nucleotides, the CDR3 is TGTGCCAGTAGTACGCGGACAGGGAGGGGAGAAAAACTGTTTTTT. Its protein is CASSTRTGRGEKLFF.

This rearrangement joins TRBV7-9 to TRBJ2-7, with TRBD1 as a possible D gene (5 bases). Germline V gene data show CDR1 as SEHNR and CDR2 as FQNEAQ (reference sequence). This CDR3 comprises 14 residues. V shed 4 bases and J shed 6 bases, with 16 bases lying between them. CDR3 sequence (DNA): TGTGCCAGCAGCTCCTCCCCAGGGTGGGGCGAGCAGTACTTC. It yields the protein CASSSSPGWGEQYF.

V gene TRBV7-2 combines with J gene TRBJ2-5; 8 bases align to TRBD2. Looked up from germline, CDR1 is SGHTA and CDR2 is FQGNSA. Trimming cost V 5 bases and J 5 bases; bases outside gene matches: 13. This CDR3 is built from 16 residues. The CDR3 sequence: CASSLRGAGVRETQYF. Here the CDR3 DNA reads TGTGCCAGCAGCCTAAGAGGAGCGGGAGTTCGGGAGACCCAGTACTTC.

V is TRBV14 and J is TRBJ2-7; D uncertain. Germline CDR1 SGHDN, CDR2 FVKESK. The V and J ends lost 1 base and 0 bases respectively, with 10 bases between them. This CDR3 has 15 residues. DNA for the CDR3: TGTGCCAGCAGCCAAGTAAGGCTTAGCTCCTACGAGCAGTACTTC. The encoded protein is CASSQVRLSSYEQYF.

The table lists this clone with a count of one. The chain has TRBV5-4 and TRBJ1-5; D gene unclear. In germline, CDR1 is SGHNT, CDR2 YYREEE (reference sequence). V was pared by 1 base and J by 4 bases, with 9 bases between. This CDR3 contains 14 residues. CDR3 coding DNA: TGTGCCAGCAGCTTGTGGACGGATAATCAGCCCCAGCATTTT. Its translation is CASSLWTDNQPQHF.

The CDR3 DNA is TGCAGCGTTCTCGGTTCGGCCCAGTACTTC. Amino acids: CSVLGSAQYF. This sequence joins TRBV29-1 and TRBJ2-5; D is undetermined. V was cut by 5 bases and J by 9 bases, with 10 bases left in between. The CDR3 sequence is 10 residues long. The germline gives CDR1 SQVTM, CDR2 ANQGSEA.

The chain links TRBV18 to TRBJ2-2, with 7 bases that match TRBD2. Germline V gene data show CDR1 as KGHSH and CDR2 as LQKENI. V lost 3 bases and J lost 2; bases outside the gene matches: 9. The CDR3 runs 17 residues. This CDR3 reads CASSPSSSGPNTGELFF. The DNA for the CDR3 is TGTGCCAGCTCACCCTCTTCTAGCGGACCAAACACCGGGGAGCTGTTTTTT. The full variable domain, in which reference TRBV18 and TRBJ2-2 provide the parts outside the CDR3, is NAGVMQNPRHLVRRRGQEARLRCSPMKGHSHVYWYRQLPEEGLKFMVYLQKENIIDESGMPKERFSAEFPKEGPSILRIQQVVRGDSAAYFCASSPSSSGPNTGELFFGEGSRLTVL.

This chain connects TRBV5-8 to TRBJ2-3; no definite D call. Germline values: CDR1 SGHTS, CDR2 YDEGEE. The V end lost 2 bases, the J end lost 6 bases, and 16 bases lay between the germline ends. The CDR3 covers 15 residues. Written as DNA, the CDR3 is TGTGCCAGCAGCTTAACCGCACTGCCAGCGGATACGCAGTATTTT. Protein: CASSLTALPADTQYF.

This clone was counted only a few times. The rearrangement joins TRBV29-1 to TRBJ1-1; D is unclear. This CDR3 region has 13 residues. V was trimmed by 7 bases and J by 3 bases, leaving 15 bases between them. CDR1 SQVTM and CDR2 ANQGSEA come from the germline V gene. The CDR3 sequence is CSASGPDYTEAFF. As DNA, the CDR3 is TGCAGCGCCTCCGGGCCCGACTACACTGAAGCTTTCTTT.

The rearrangement joins TRBV14 to TRBJ1-4, with D perhaps TRBD1 (5 bases). CDR1 SGHDN and CDR2 FVKESK come from the germline V gene. The length of the CDR3 is 16 residues. Trimming removed 4 bases at V and 8 bases at J, with 20 bases between. The CDR3: CASSLKPLVWDEKLFF. As DNA, the CDR3 is TGTGCCAGCAGCCTTAAACCCTTGGTTTGGGACGAAAAACTGTTTTTT.